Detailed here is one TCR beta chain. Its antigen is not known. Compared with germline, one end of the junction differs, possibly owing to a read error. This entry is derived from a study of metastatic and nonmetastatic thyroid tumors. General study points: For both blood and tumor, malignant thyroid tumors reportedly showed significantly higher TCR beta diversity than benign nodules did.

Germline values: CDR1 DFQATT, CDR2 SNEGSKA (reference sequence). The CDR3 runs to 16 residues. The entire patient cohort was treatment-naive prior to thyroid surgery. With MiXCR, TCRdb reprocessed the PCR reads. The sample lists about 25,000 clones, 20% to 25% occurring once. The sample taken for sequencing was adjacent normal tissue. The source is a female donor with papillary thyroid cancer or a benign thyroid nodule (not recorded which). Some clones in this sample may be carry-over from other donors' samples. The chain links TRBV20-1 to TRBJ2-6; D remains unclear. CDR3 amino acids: CSSSPGQSSVANVLTF. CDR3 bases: TGCAGTTCCTCGCCGGGCCAGAGCTCTGTGGCCAACGTCCTGACTTTC.